This is a list of T cell receptor beta chains from one sample in a study of blood T cell repertoires in COVID-19. TCRdb keeps only in-frame clones here, not all; method: immunoSEQ multiplex PCR. The profile shows about 210,000 clones, about four fifths of them singletons. Sequenced sample: peripheral blood. These receptors were collected from a woman in her forties with acute or convalescent COVID-19. Each CDR3 is given with its conserved first and last residue. The D gene is left open where the match is weak. Clone sizes are given selectively: once, few, many, or a class where the clone is expanded.

TRBV6-5	TRBD1	TRBJ2-7	-	14	TGTGCCAGCAGTTACCGGGACAGGGGATACGAGCAGTACTTC	CASSYRDRGYEQYF
TRBV7-6	TRBD2	TRBJ2-1	-	16	TGTGCCAGCACCCTCAGTGGGGGGGGAGGGTACAATGAGCAGTTCTTC	CASTLSGGGGYNEQFF
TRBV28	-	TRBJ1-5	few	15	TGTGCCAGCAGTCCCCGGGCGCGGGGCAATCAGCCCCAGCATTTT	CASSPRARGNQPQHF
TRBV9	TRBD2	TRBJ2-2	-	15	TGTGCCAGCAGCGCCCTTAGCGGGATGGCCGGGGAGCTGTTTTTT	CASSALSGMAGELFF
TRBV6-5	-	TRBJ2-1	-	15	TGTGCCAGCAGTCTAGGAACAGGGGAGGACAATGAGCAGTTCTTC	CASSLGTGEDNEQFF
TRBV4-3	TRBD2	TRBJ2-7	-	16	TGCGCCAGCAGCCAAGATCCCCTAGCGGGTCTCTACGAGCAGTACTTC	CASSQDPLAGLYEQYF
TRBV6-1	-	TRBJ1-6	once	15	TGTGCCAGCAGTGAAAGGGGGGGCTTGGGATCACCCCTCCACTTT	CASSERGGLGSPLHF
TRBV7-2	TRBD2	TRBJ2-7	-	14	TGTGCCAGCAGTGGCTGGCGGGAGTCCTACGAGCAGTACTTC	CASSGWRESYEQYF
TRBV6-1	TRBD1	TRBJ1-1	-	15	TGTGCCAGCAGTGAAGAGACAGGGGGCCCAACTGAAGCTTTCTTT	CASSEETGGPTEAFF
TRBV5-5	TRBD1	TRBJ2-2	-	17	TGTGCCAGCAGCTTGGGACCGGGACAGAGGAACACCGGGGAGCTGTTTTTT	CASSLGPGQRNTGELFF
TRBV12-3/TRBV12-4	-	TRBJ1-1	few	12	TGTGCCAGCAGCCTGGGGGGAAATGAAGCTTTCTTT	CASSLGGNEAFF
TRBV27	TRBD1	TRBJ1-1	-	16	TGTGCCAGCAGTTTATCCCTGACAGGGGGGGACACTGAAGCTTTCTTT	CASSLSLTGGDTEAFF
TRBV25-1	TRBD2	TRBJ2-1	-	14	TGTGCCAGCAGCCTAGCGGGGGGGCCGGGTGAGCAGTTCTTC	CASSLAGGPGEQFF
TRBV11-2	TRBD1	TRBJ2-1	-	16	TGTGCCAGCAGCTTGGATCGGAGGCAGGGGGCCTCGAGGCAGTTCTTC	CASSLDRRQGASRQFF
TRBV27	-	TRBJ1-3	-	15	TGTGCCAGCAGTCAGACGCCAGGGCTTGTGGACACCATATATTTT	CASSQTPGLVDTIYF
TRBV6-5	-	TRBJ1-6	-	13	TGTGCCAGCGCCGGGACACGGAATTCACCCCTCCACTTT	CASAGTRNSPLHF
TRBV6-5	-	TRBJ1-1	-	13	TGTGCCAGCAGTTACGACAGTAACACTGAAGCTTTCTTT	CASSYDSNTEAFF
TRBV15	TRBD1	TRBJ1-2	-	18	TGTGCCACCAGCAGAGACAGGGACAGGGGTGGTAGTAACTATGGCTACACCTTC	CATSRDRDRGGSNYGYTF
TRBV14	-	TRBJ2-7	-	14	TGTGCCAGCAGCCACTTGGCAGACAACTACGAGCAGTACTTC	CASSHLADNYEQYF
TRBV2	TRBD1	TRBJ1-5	-	13	TGTGCCAGCAGCCGACAGGGGAATCAGCCCCAGCATTTT	CASSRQGNQPQHF
TRBV9	TRBD1	TRBJ1-2	-	14	TGTGCCAGCAGCGCGGGACAGGGGTCCTATGGCTACACCTTC	CASSAGQGSYGYTF
TRBV6-5	TRBD2	TRBJ2-3	-	16	TGTGCCAGCAGTTACCGACTAGCGGGGGGCTCGGATACGCAGTATTTT	CASSYRLAGGSDTQYF
TRBV3-1/TRBV3-2	-	TRBJ1-2	-	15	TGTGCCAGCAGCCAAGATCTCATACAGGGAACTGGCTACACCTTC	CASSQDLIQGTGYTF
TRBV7-3	-	TRBJ2-3	once	15	TGTGCCAGCAGCTTGGGGGGGCGCAGCACAGATACGCAGTATTTT	CASSLGGRSTDTQYF
TRBV7-2	TRBD1	TRBJ1-1	-	15	TGTGCCAGCAGTCGAGAAGGACAGGGGGACACTGAAGCTTTCTTT	CASSREGQGDTEAFF
TRBV2	-	TRBJ1-5	-	13	TGTGCCAGCAGTGCCGGGTACAATCAGCCCCAGCATTTT	CASSAGYNQPQHF
TRBV14	-	TRBJ1-2	-	11	TGTGCCAGCAGCCTGCAGGGTGCCTACACCTTC	CASSLQGAYTF
TRBV24-1	-	TRBJ2-7	-	15	TGTGCCACCAGTGCGGAGGACTCCTTTCCCTACGAGCAGTACTTC	CATSAEDSFPYEQYF
TRBV5-1	TRBD1	TRBJ1-6	-	15	TGCGCCAGCACAGACAGGGGCTCAAATAATTCACCCCTCCACTTT	CASTDRGSNNSPLHF
TRBV6-2/TRBV6-3	-	TRBJ1-1	-	13	TGTGCCAGCAGCACCCCCAGGCAGACTGAAGCTTTCTTT	CASSTPRQTEAFF
TRBV4-1	-	TRBJ1-5	-	15	TGCGCCAGCAGCCAAGATTCGGGATTGTATCAGCCCCAGCATTTT	CASSQDSGLYQPQHF
TRBV30	-	TRBJ2-1	-	11	TGTGCCTTGGAGCATTACAATGAGCAGTTCTTC	CALEHYNEQFF
TRBV19	-	TRBJ1-2	-	17	TGTGCCAGTAGGAAACAGGGAAACGGACCAGTCGTGTCTGGCTACACCTTC	CASRKQGNGPVVSGYTF
TRBV19	-	TRBJ1-1	-	14	TGTGCCAGTAGTTGGAAGGGTGGAGGCACTGAAGCTTTCTTT	CASSWKGGGTEAFF
TRBV27	TRBD2	TRBJ2-4	-	16	TGTGCCAGCAGTACGCGGACTAGCGTCCACAAAAACATTCAGTACTTC	CASSTRTSVHKNIQYF
TRBV6-1	-	TRBJ1-4	-	15	TGTGCCAGCAGTGATATCGGGAAGGCTAATGAAAAACTGTTTTTT	CASSDIGKANEKLFF
TRBV18	TRBD1	TRBJ2-5	-	15	TGTGCCAGCTCACCAAGAACAGGGGGCAGTGAGACCCAGTACTTC	CASSPRTGGSETQYF
TRBV5-1	TRBD1	TRBJ2-2	few	16	TGCGCCAGCGCAACAGGGGTTAGGGAGAACACCGGGGAGCTGTTTTTT	CASATGVRENTGELFF
TRBV7-9	TRBD1	TRBJ1-4	-	16	TGTGCCAGCAGCTCAGCTCCGGGACAGGGGTACGAAAAACTGTTTTTT	CASSSAPGQGYEKLFF
TRBV12-3/TRBV12-4	-	TRBJ1-1	once	9	TGTGCCAGCACTCCCTCAGCTTTCTTT	CASTPSAFF
TRBV24-1	-	TRBJ2-3	-	12	TGTGCCACCAGTGACCCTGTAAATACGCAGTATTTT	CATSDPVNTQYF
TRBV27	-	TRBJ1-5	-	14	TGTGCCAGCAGTTTTTCGGGGAACAATCAGCCCCAGCATTTT	CASSFSGNNQPQHF
TRBV2	TRBD2	TRBJ2-3	-	14	TGTGCCAGCGGTCCGGGAGGCAGCACAGATACGCAGTATTTT	CASGPGGSTDTQYF
TRBV30	-	TRBJ1-5	-	22	TGTGCCTGGAGTCAACAAAGTTGGCAGGGGACCTTCTGTGCCCTTCTCAATCAGCCCCAGCATTTT	CAWSQQSWQGTFCALLNQPQHF
TRBV9	TRBD1	TRBJ1-1	-	15	TGTGCCAGCAGCATGGACAGGGGGTTGAACACTGAAGCTTTCTTT	CASSMDRGLNTEAFF
TRBV4-3	TRBD2	TRBJ2-3	-	16	TGCGCCAGCAGCCAAGAACCTAGCGGGGGGACAGATACGCAGTATTTT	CASSQEPSGGTDTQYF
TRBV6-2/TRBV6-3	-	TRBJ1-1	-	15	TGTGCCAGCAGTTACCTTGTGGTAAGGAGCACTGAAGCTTTCTTT	CASSYLVVRSTEAFF
TRBV27	TRBD1	TRBJ2-7	-	13	TGTGCCAGCAGTTTCGGGACAGGCGGGGAGCAGTACTTC	CASSFGTGGEQYF
TRBV5-6	-	TRBJ1-1	-	15	TGTGCCAGCAGCGGGGGGGCACGCCTGAACACTGAAGCTTTCTTT	CASSGGARLNTEAFF
TRBV11-2	TRBD1	TRBJ1-4	few	14	TGTGCCAGCAGCACGGGACAGATTAATGAAAAACTGTTTTTT	CASSTGQINEKLFF
TRBV4-1	-	TRBJ1-4	-	15	TGCGCCAGCAGCCAAGATTTCACAGGGCGTGAAAAACTGTTTTTT	CASSQDFTGREKLFF
TRBV5-8	TRBD1	TRBJ1-1	-	17	TGTGCCAGCAGCTTGGTCATAACCGGGACAGGGTGGACTGAAGCTTTCTTT	CASSLVITGTGWTEAFF
TRBV19	-	TRBJ1-5	-	15	TGTGCCAGTAGTATACCAGGTATTGGCAATCAGCCCCAGCATTTT	CASSIPGIGNQPQHF
TRBV5-1	TRBD2	TRBJ2-5	-	16	TGCGCCAGCAGCTGGAGGACTAGCGGGAATCAAGAGACCCAGTACTTC	CASSWRTSGNQETQYF